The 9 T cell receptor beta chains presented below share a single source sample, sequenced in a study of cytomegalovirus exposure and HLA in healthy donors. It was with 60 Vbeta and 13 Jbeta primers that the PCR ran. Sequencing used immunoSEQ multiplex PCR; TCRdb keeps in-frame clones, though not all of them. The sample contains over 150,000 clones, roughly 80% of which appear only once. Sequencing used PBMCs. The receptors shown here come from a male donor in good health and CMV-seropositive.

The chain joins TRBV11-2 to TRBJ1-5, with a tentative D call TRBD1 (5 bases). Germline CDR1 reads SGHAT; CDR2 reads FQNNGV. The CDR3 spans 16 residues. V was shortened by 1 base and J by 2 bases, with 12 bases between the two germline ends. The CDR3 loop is CASSLGPGMGNQPQHF. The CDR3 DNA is TGTGCCAGCAGCTTAGGGCCAGGGATGGGCAATCAGCCCCAGCATTTT.

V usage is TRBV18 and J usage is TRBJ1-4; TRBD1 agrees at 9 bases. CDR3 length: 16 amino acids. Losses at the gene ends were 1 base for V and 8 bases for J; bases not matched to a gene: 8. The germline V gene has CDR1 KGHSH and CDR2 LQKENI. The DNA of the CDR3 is TGTGCCAGCTCACCACTTGGGACAGGGCTTAGAGAAAAACTGTTTTTT. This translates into CASSPLGTGLREKLFF.

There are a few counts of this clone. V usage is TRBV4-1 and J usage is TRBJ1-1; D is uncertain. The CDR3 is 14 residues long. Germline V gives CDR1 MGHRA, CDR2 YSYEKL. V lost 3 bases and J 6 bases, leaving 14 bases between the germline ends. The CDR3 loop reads CASSQALGGSEAFF. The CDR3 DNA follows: TGCGCCAGCAGCCAGGCTCTTGGAGGATCTGAAGCTTTCTTT.

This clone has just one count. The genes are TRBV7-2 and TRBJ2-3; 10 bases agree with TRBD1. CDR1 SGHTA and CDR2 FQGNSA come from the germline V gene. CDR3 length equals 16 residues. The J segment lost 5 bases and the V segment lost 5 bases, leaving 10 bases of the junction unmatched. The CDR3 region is CASSQRVGTGVDTQYF. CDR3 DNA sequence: TGTGCCAGCAGCCAGAGGGTAGGGACAGGGGTAGATACGCAGTATTTT. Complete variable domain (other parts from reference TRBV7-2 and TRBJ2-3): GAGVSQSPSNKVTEKGKDVELRCDPISGHTALYWYRQSLGQGLEFLIYFQGNSAPDKSGLPSDRFSAERTGGSVSTLTIQRTQQEDSAVYLCASSQRVGTGVDTQYFGPGTRLTVL.

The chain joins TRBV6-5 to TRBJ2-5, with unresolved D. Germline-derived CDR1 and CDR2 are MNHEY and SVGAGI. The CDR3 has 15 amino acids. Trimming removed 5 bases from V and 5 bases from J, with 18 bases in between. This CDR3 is CASSISSAREETQYF. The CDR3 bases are TGTGCCAGCAGTATCTCCAGCGCGCGAGAGGAGACCCAGTACTTC.

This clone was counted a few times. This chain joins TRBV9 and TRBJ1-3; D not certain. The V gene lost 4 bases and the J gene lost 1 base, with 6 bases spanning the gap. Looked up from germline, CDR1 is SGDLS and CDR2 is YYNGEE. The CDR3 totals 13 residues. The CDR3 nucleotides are TGTGCCAGCAGCTCACAGTCTGGAAACACCATATATTTT. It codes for CASSSQSGNTIYF.

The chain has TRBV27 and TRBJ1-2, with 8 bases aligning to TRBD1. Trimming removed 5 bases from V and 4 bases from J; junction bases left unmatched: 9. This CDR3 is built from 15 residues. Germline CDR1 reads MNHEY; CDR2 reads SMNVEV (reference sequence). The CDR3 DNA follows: TGTGCCAGCAGTGCCGACCTGGACAGGGTCTATGGCTACACCTTC. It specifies CASSADLDRVYGYTF.

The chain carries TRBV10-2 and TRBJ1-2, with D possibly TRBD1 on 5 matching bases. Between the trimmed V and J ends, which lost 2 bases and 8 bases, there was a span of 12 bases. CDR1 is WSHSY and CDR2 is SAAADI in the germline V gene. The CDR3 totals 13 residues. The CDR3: CASSEQGTQGYTF. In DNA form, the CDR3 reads TGCGCCAGCAGTGAGCAGGGAACTCAAGGCTACACCTTC.

This CDR3 reads CASSPRGQSSYNEQFF. The DNA for the CDR3 is TGTGCCAGCAGCCCTCGGGGACAGAGCTCCTACAATGAGCAGTTCTTC. The chain recombines TRBV27 with TRBJ2-1, with 7 bases lining up with TRBD1. From germline, CDR1 is MNHEY and CDR2 SMNVEV (reference sequence). Trimming at V came to 6 bases and at J to 0 bases, leaving 8 bases not matched to a gene. CDR3 length: 16 residues.